This T cell receptor beta chain stems from a study of blood T cell repertoires in COVID-19. Study background: The United States, Italy and Spain provided the acute and convalescent COVID-19 samples. PBMCs, B-cell-depleted T cells, or T cells were the source of the cDNA or gDNA that made up the material.

Original analysis: Reference gene primer amplification gave estimated nucleated cell counts. Some clones are missing from TCRdb's copy, which holds only in-frame ones; the method was immunoSEQ multiplex PCR. V, J and clone size are taken as reported in that table, and D and trimming were inferred from the DNA itself. This sample has approximately 64,000 clones; roughly 77% occur once, and the top ten carry 0.83%. V lost 5 bases, J lost 4 bases, and 6 bases stayed unmatched. Germline assignment: CDR1 SGHTA and CDR2 FQGNSA. This CDR3 has 14 amino acids. The TCR comes from a woman aged 70 to 79 with acute or convalescent COVID-19. The chain uses TRBV7-2 and TRBJ2-5; 8 bases agree with TRBD2. Sequenced sample: peripheral blood. CDR3 sequence: CASSLGGAPETQYF. The CDR3 region has the DNA TGTGCCAGCAGCCTCGGGGGGGCCCCAGAGACCCAGTACTTC.